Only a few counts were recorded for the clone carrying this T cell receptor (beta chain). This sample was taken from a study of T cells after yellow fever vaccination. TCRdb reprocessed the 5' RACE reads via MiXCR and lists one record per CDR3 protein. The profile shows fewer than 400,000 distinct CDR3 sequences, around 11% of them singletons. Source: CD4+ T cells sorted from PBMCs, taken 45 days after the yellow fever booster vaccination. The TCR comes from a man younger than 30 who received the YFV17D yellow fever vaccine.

The CDR3, as DNA: TGCGCCAGCAGCTTGGCAGGGGATTTCTCCTACGAGCAGTACTTC. As protein: CASSLAGDFSYEQYF. The chain combines TRBV5-1 with TRBJ2-7, with a possible D match to TRBD1 (6 bases). From germline, CDR1 is SGHRS and CDR2 YFSETQ. V lost 0 bases, J lost 0 bases, and 10 bases lay in between. The CDR3 is 15 residues long.